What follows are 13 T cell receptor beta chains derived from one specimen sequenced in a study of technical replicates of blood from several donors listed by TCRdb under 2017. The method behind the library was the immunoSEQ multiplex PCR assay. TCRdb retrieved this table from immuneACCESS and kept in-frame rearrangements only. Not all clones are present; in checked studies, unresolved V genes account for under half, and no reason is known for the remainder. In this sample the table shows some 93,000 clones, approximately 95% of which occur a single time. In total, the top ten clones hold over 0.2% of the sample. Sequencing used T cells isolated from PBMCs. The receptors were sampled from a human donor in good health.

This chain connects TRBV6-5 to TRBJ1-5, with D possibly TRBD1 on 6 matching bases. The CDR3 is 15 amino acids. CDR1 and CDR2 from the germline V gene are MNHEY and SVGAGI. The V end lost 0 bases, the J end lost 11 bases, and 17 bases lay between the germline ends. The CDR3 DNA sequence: TGTGCCAGCAGTTACTCGGGGGCCGAGTTGGGGGCCCAGCATTTT. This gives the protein CASSYSGAELGAQHF.

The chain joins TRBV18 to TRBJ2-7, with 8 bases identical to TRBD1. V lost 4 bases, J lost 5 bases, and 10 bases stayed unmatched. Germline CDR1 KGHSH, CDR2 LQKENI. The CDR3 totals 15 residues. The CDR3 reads CASSRPGQVHHEQYF. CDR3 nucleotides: TGTGCCAGCTCACGGCCGGGACAGGTCCACCACGAGCAGTACTTC.

The CDR3 protein is CASSFSGTFNNEQFF. The CDR3 DNA reads TGTGCCAGCAGCTTCTCCGGGACATTCAACAATGAGCAGTTCTTC. The V call is TRBV5-6, the J call TRBJ2-1, with D tentatively TRBD1 (6 bases). Germline V lookup: CDR1 SGHDT, CDR2 YYEEEE. V shed 2 bases and J shed 5 bases, with 14 bases lying between them. The CDR3 runs 15 residues.

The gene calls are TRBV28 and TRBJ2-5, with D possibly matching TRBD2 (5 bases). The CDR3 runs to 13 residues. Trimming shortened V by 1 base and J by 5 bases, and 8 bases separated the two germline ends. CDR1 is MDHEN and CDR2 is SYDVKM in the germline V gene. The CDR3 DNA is TGTGCCAGCAGTTTATTGAGGGCCGAGACCCAGTACTTC. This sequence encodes CASSLLRAETQYF.

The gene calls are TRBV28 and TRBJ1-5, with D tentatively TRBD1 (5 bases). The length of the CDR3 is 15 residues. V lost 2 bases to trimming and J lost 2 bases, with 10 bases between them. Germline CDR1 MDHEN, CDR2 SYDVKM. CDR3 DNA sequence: TGTGCCAGCAGTTTACGTGGGGCGGGCAATCAGCCCCAGCATTTT. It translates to CASSLRGAGNQPQHF.

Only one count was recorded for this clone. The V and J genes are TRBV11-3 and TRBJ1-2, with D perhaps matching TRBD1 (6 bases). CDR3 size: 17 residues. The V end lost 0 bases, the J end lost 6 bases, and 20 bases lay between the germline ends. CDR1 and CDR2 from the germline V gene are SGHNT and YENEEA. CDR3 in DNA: TGTGCCAGCAGCTTAGATCTCCCCCTCGGGGGGCGCGATGGCTACACCTTC. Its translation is CASSLDLPLGGRDGYTF.

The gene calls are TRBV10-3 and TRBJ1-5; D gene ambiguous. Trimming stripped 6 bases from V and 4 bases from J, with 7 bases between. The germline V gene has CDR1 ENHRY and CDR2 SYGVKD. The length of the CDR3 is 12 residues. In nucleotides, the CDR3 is TGTGCCATCAGCCCGACTAATCAGCCCCAGCATTTT. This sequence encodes CAISPTNQPQHF.

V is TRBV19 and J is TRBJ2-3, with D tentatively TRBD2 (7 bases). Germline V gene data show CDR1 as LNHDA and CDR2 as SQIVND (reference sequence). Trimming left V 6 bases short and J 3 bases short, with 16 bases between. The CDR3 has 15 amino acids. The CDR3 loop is CASSDGGGRTDTQYF. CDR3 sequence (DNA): TGTGCCAGTAGCGATGGGGGGGGGCGGACAGATACGCAGTATTTT.

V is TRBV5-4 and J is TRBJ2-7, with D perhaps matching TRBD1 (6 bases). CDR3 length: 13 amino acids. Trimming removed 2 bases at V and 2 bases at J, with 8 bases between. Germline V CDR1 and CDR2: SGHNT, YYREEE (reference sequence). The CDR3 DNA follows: TGTGCCAGCAGCTTCGACAGGACCTACGAGCAGTACTTC. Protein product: CASSFDRTYEQYF.

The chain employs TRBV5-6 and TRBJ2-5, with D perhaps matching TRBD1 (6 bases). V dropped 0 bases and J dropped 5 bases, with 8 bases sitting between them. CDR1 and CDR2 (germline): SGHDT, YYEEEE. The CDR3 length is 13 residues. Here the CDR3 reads CASSLGDTETQYF. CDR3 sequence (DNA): TGTGCCAGCAGCTTGGGGGACACTGAGACCCAGTACTTC.

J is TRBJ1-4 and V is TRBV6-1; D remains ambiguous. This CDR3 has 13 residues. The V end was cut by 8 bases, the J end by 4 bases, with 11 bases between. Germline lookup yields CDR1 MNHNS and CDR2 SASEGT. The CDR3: CASRVRSNEKLFF. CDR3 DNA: TGTGCCAGCCGGGTCAGAAGTAATGAAAAACTGTTTTTT.

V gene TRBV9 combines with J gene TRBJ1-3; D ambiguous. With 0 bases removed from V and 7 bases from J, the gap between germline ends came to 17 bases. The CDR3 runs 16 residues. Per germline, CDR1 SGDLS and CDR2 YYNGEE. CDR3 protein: CASSVGVQLRWNTIYF. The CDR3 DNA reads TGTGCCAGCAGCGTAGGAGTCCAGTTGCGGTGGAACACCATATATTTT.

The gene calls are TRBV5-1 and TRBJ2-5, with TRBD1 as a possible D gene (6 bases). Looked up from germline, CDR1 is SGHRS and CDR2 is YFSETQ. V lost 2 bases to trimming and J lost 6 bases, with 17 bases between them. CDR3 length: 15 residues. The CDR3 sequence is CASSLWGREGKTQYF. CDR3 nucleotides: TGCGCCAGCAGCTTATGGGGGCGTGAGGGAAAGACCCAGTACTTC.